A single sample is the source of the 20 T cell receptor beta chains below, sequenced in a study of identical twins' blood T cells. TCRdb re-called the 5' RACE reads with MiXCR, one entry per CDR3 protein. The data hold fewer than 450,000 distinct CDR3 sequences, with over 25% observed a single time. What was sequenced was PBMCs. These receptor sequences come from a woman between 18 and 50 years old in good health.

This rearrangement joins TRBV10-3 to TRBJ1-5, with D possibly matching TRBD1 (6 bases). The germline gives CDR1 ENHRY, CDR2 SYGVKD. The CDR3 loop spans 13 amino acids. Deletions cut 3 bases from V and 4 bases from J, with 7 bases between. The CDR3 loop is CAISDRGNQPQHF. The CDR3 DNA sequence: TGTGCCATCAGTGACAGGGGAAATCAGCCCCAGCATTTT.

The CDR3 loop reads CASSLTVEREYTGELFF. For the CDR3, the DNA is TGTGCCAGCAGCTTAACGGTGGAGCGGGAGTACACCGGGGAGCTGTTTTTT. This sequence joins TRBV7-2 and TRBJ2-2; 8 bases align to TRBD2. CDR1 and CDR2 from the germline V gene are SGHTA and FQGNSA. J lost 3 bases, V lost 2 bases, and 8 bases had no gene match. The CDR3 is made up of 17 amino acids. Complete variable domain (other parts from reference TRBV7-2 and TRBJ2-2): GAGVSQSPSNKVTEKGKDVELRCDPISGHTALYWYRQSLGQGLEFLIYFQGNSAPDKSGLPSDRFSAERTGGSVSTLTIQRTQQEDSAVYLCASSLTVEREYTGELFFGEGSRLTVL.

Ten or more counts support this clonotype. In DNA form, the CDR3 reads TGCAGTGCTACTTCTAGGGGGGCCGGGGAGCTGTTTTTT. It codes for CSATSRGAGELFF. The rearrangement links TRBV20-1 to TRBJ2-2; D assignment may be TRBD1 or TRBD2 (6 bases each). The germline V and J ends were trimmed by 4 bases and 6 bases, with 12 bases remaining between them. The CDR3 length is 13 residues. Germline CDR1 reads DFQATT; CDR2 reads SNEGSKA (reference sequence).

CDR3 amino acids: CAISRDITDTQYF. As DNA, the CDR3 is TGTGCCATCAGTAGGGACATAACAGATACGCAGTATTTT. The chain employs TRBV10-3 and TRBJ2-3; TRBD1 is a possible D gene (6 bases). CDR1 ENHRY and CDR2 SYGVKD come from the germline V gene. V was pared by 5 bases and J by 3 bases, with 9 bases between. The CDR3 covers 13 residues.

This chain connects TRBV11-3 to TRBJ2-3; D not certain. CDR3 length equals 14 residues. Germline CDR1 is SGHNT and CDR2 is YENEEA. Trimming left V 2 bases short and J 5 bases short, with 11 bases between. The CDR3: CASSLREFGDTQYF. The CDR3 region has the DNA TGTGCCAGCAGCTTACGTGAATTTGGAGATACGCAGTATTTT. The variable domain in full, with the rest retrieved from reference TRBV11-3 and TRBJ2-3, is EAGVVQSPRYKIIEKKQPVAFWCNPISGHNTLYWYLQNLGQGPELLIRYENEEAVDDSQLPKDRFSAERLKGVDSTLKIQPAELGDSAVYLCASSLREFGDTQYFGPGTRLTVL.

This clonotype was seen only a few times. The J gene is TRBJ2-2, the V gene TRBV29-1; D gene uncertain. Germline CDR1 and CDR2: SQVTM and ANQGSEA. The germline V and J ends were trimmed by 7 bases and 0 bases, with 9 bases remaining between them. This CDR3 has 13 residues. CDR3 nucleotides: TGCAGCGCGAGGCCTTCGAACACCGGGGAGCTGTTTTTT. Translated, it gives CSARPSNTGELFF.

This clonotype was recorded a few times. The chain links TRBV20-1 to TRBJ2-7; D possibly corresponds to TRBD1 (6 bases). Germline loops: CDR1 DFQATT, CDR2 SNEGSKA (reference sequence). This CDR3 region has 16 residues. V was cut by 2 bases and J by 1 base, with 18 bases left in between. This CDR3 reads CSARQEGGQPSYEQYF. CDR3 DNA: TGCAGTGCTAGACAAGAAGGAGGACAGCCGTCCTACGAGCAGTACTTC.

This rearrangement joins TRBV5-6 to TRBJ2-5; the D gene is possibly TRBD1 (6 bases). Germline CDR1 reads SGHDT; CDR2 reads YYEEEE. Trimming took 3 bases from V and 1 from J, leaving 13 bases between them. The CDR3 is 15 amino acids. DNA for the CDR3: TGTGCCAGCAGCTCCGGACAGCTACCCCAAGAGACCCAGTACTTC. Translation gives CASSSGQLPQETQYF.

This clonotype showed up many times. The chain recombines TRBV20-1 with TRBJ2-1; no clear D gene. The V gene's germline CDR1 is DFQATT and CDR2 SNEGSKA (reference sequence). This CDR3 contains 11 residues. The germline V and J ends were trimmed by 3 bases and 9 bases, with 9 bases remaining between them. The DNA for the CDR3 is TGCAGTGCTAGGGTAGCCGGTGAGCAGTTCTTC. This codes for CSARVAGEQFF.

This chain links TRBV9 with TRBJ1-5; D gene uncertain. Trimming removed 1 base at V and 2 bases at J, with 10 bases between. The CDR3 is 15 residues long. CDR1 is SGDLS and CDR2 is YYNGEE in the germline V gene. CDR3 sequence reads: CASSVNGRGNQPQHF. DNA for the CDR3: TGTGCCAGCAGCGTAAATGGTAGGGGCAATCAGCCCCAGCATTTT. The full variable domain, with the rest looked up from reference TRBV9 and TRBJ1-5, is DSGVTQTPKHLITATGQRVTLRCSPRSGDLSVYWYQQSLDQGLQFLIQYYNGEERAKGNILERFSAQQFPDLHSELNLSSLELGDSALYFCASSVNGRGNQPQHFGDGTRLSIL.

The V and J genes are TRBV29-1 and TRBJ1-3, with D uncertain. V lost 6 bases, J lost 4 bases, and 10 bases lay in between. The CDR3 runs to 12 residues. Germline V gene lookup returns CDR1 SQVTM and CDR2 ANQGSEA. For the CDR3, the DNA is TGCAGCGTCGGCACAGTGGGAAACACCATATATTTT. Residues: CSVGTVGNTIYF.

The chain couples TRBV29-1 to TRBJ1-1, with D perhaps matching TRBD1 (5 bases). This CDR3 region has 14 residues. CDR1 and CDR2 (germline): SQVTM, ANQGSEA. V lost 3 bases, J lost 10 bases, and 21 bases lay in between. The CDR3 sequence is CSVDGGPIGGGAFF. In DNA, the CDR3 is TGCAGCGTTGATGGGGGACCGATCGGCGGGGGAGCTTTCTTT.

The rearrangement uses TRBV27 and TRBJ2-1; 11 nucleotides line up with TRBD2. With 3 bases clipped from V and 5 bases from J, the junction kept 12 bases outside the gene matches. CDR1 and CDR2 (germline): MNHEY, SMNVEV (reference sequence). This CDR3 spans 18 amino acids. DNA for the CDR3: TGTGCCAGCAGTTTGTTAGCGGGAGGGTTTAGTCGGGACAATGAGCAGTTCTTC. Protein product: CASSLLAGGFSRDNEQFF.

This clonotype appeared a few times. J is TRBJ2-1 and V is TRBV7-9; weak D call: TRBD1 (6 bases). Germline CDR1 reads SEHNR; CDR2 reads FQNEAQ (reference sequence). The V end was cut by 5 bases, the J end by 4 bases, with 6 bases between. CDR3 size: 12 residues. The CDR3: CASSDRYNEQFF. CDR3 sequence (DNA): TGTGCCAGCAGCGACAGGTACAATGAGCAGTTCTTC.

There are a few counts of this clonotype. The chain combines TRBV4-1 with TRBJ1-4, with D unclear. V was clipped by 5 bases and J by 0 bases, with 10 bases between them. This CDR3 region has 15 residues. From germline, CDR1 is MGHRA and CDR2 YSYEKL. The CDR3 sequence is CASSRLLATNEKLFF. Here the CDR3 DNA reads TGCGCCAGCAGCAGGTTACTCGCAACTAATGAAAAACTGTTTTTT.

This chain uses TRBV7-2 with TRBJ1-4; a possible D gene is TRBD1 (6 bases). The V gene lost 0 bases and the J gene lost 5 bases, with 10 bases spanning the gap. This CDR3 contains 15 residues. CDR1 SGHTA and CDR2 FQGNSA come from the germline V gene. In DNA form, the CDR3 reads TGTGCCAGCAGCTTAGCGGGGGACACAAATGAAAAACTGTTTTTT. As protein: CASSLAGDTNEKLFF.

This chain connects TRBV4-3 to TRBJ1-2; D is undetermined. V lost 0 bases to trimming and J lost 7 bases, with 15 bases between them. Looked up from germline, CDR1 is LGHNA and CDR2 is YSLEER. This CDR3 is built from 15 residues. CDR3 sequence: CASSQDLMQDLGYTF. The CDR3 DNA is TGCGCCAGCAGCCAAGATTTAATGCAGGACCTTGGCTACACCTTC.

The V and J genes are TRBV5-1 and TRBJ2-7; D unclear. This CDR3 has 12 amino acids. The V gene lost 5 bases and the J gene lost 3 bases, with 9 bases spanning the gap. CDR1 and CDR2 from the germline V gene are SGHRS and YFSETQ. CDR3: CASSSQNYEQYF. The CDR3 DNA reads as TGCGCCAGCAGTTCTCAGAACTACGAGCAGTACTTC.

This sequence joins TRBV14 and TRBJ1-2; TRBD1 is a possible D gene (5 bases). CDR1 is SGHDN and CDR2 is FVKESK in the germline V gene. Trimming stripped 1 base from V and 5 bases from J, with 17 bases between. CDR3 length equals 16 residues. For the CDR3, the DNA is TGTGCCAGCAGCCAAGCGCCAGGGCCGGGCCTATATGGCTACACCTTC. It encodes CASSQAPGPGLYGYTF. Drawing the rest from reference TRBV14 and TRBJ1-2, the complete variable domain is EAGVTQFPSHSVIEKGQTVTLRCDPISGHDNLYWYRRVMGKEIKFLLHFVKESKQDESGMPNNRFLAERTGGTYSTLKVQPAELEDSGVYFCASSQAPGPGLYGYTFGSGTRLTVV.

This clonotype was recorded at least ten times. V and J are TRBV3-1 and TRBJ1-1, with no clear D. CDR1 LGHDT and CDR2 YNNKEL come from the germline V gene (reference sequence). Trimming removed 0 bases from V and 2 bases from J, with 10 bases in between. The CDR3 extends over 15 amino acids. The CDR3: CASSQELTVNTEAFF. Here the CDR3 DNA reads TGTGCCAGCAGCCAAGAACTTACGGTTAACACTGAAGCTTTCTTT.